The clone carrying this T cell receptor beta chain was picked up many times. Its antigen remains unidentified. TCRdb itself ran the multiplex PCR reads through MiXCR, one entry per CDR3 protein. The sample yields about 89,000 distinct CDR3 sequences, approximately 29% seen once. Breast cancer patients provided tissue from their axillary draining lymph nodes. The data were taken from a study of breast tumors, draining lymph nodes, adjacent tissues. Broader study findings: Compared with lymph nodes, tumors were less diverse; compared with nontumor tissue, more.

This CDR3 region has 15 residues. V lost 4 bases to trimming and J lost 7 bases; unmatched junction nucleotides: 6. Germline values: CDR1 WNHNN, CDR2 SYGVQD (reference sequence). The sequence derives from a female donor with breast cancer. Some clones in this sample may be carry-over from other donors' samples. What was sequenced was axillary lymph node tissue. This chain joins TRBV10-1 and TRBJ2-1; TRBD2 matches at 11 bases. The CDR3 reads CASSALAGGVNEQFF. CDR3 coding DNA: TGCGCCAGCAGTGCGCTAGCGGGAGGTGTAAATGAGCAGTTCTTC.